This T cell receptor (beta chain) appears in the sequencing data of a study of control samples from healthy donors and cancer patients. This table comes from immunoSEQ multiplex PCR, and its TCRdb copy is limited to in-frame clones, with some not included. The data contain around 100,000 clones, about 90% of them singletons. V lost 4 bases, J lost 8 bases, and 8 bases stayed unmatched. CDR3 length equals 15 residues. Per germline, CDR1 SGHRS and CDR2 YFSETQ. The TCR comes from a woman aged 45-65 years in good health. The sample taken for sequencing was blood. This chain joins TRBV5-1 and TRBJ2-1; 11 nucleotides align to TRBD2. CDR3 loop: CASSGRLAGQDEQFF. In DNA form, the CDR3 reads TGCGCCAGCAGCGGACGACTAGCGGGGCAGGATGAGCAGTTCTTC.